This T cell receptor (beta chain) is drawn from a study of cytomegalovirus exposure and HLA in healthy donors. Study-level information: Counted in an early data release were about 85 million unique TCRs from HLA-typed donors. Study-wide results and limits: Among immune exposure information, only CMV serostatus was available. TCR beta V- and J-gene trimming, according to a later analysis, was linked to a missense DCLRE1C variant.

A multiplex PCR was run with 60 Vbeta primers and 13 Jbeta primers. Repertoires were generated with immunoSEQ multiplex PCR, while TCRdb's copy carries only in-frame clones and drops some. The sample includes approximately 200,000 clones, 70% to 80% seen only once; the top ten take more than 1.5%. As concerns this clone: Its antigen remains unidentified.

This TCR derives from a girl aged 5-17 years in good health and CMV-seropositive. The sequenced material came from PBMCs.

CDR3 in DNA: TGTGCCAGCAGTCAAGACAGGGCTAACTATGGCTACACCTTC. Translation gives CASSQDRANYGYTF. This chain joins TRBV2 and TRBJ1-2; 7 nucleotides align to TRBD1. V lost 5 bases to trimming and J lost 0 bases; unmatched junction nucleotides: 3. Germline CDR1 and CDR2: SNHLY and FYNNEI. The CDR3 sequence is 14 residues long.